A single sample gave rise to the 8 T cell receptor beta chains below, sequenced in a study of T-cell memory formation after mild COVID-19. In TCRdb, the 5' RACE reads were re-called with MiXCR into one record per CDR3 protein. Of about 390,000 distinct CDR3 sequences in the sample, roughly 15% are singletons; the top ten hold under 25%. Sequencing was done on a sample of PBMCs or a T cell subset sorted from them (not recorded which). The origin of the receptors is a man between 18 and 29 years old who had mild COVID-19 (a few samples of this study predate the infection). Cell type and time point are not known.

V gene TRBV6-2 or TRBV6-3 combines with J gene TRBJ2-4; 9 positions match TRBD1. From germline, CDR1 is MNHEY and CDR2 SVGEGT. The CDR3 loop spans 13 amino acids. With V trimmed by 6 bases and J by 7 bases, 4 bases remained unmatched. The CDR3 is CASRWTGENIQYF. The DNA for the CDR3 is TGTGCCAGCAGGTGGACAGGGGAGAACATTCAGTACTTC.

In this sample, this clonotype turned up many times. The rearrangement links TRBV20-1 to TRBJ1-5; tentative D call: TRBD1 (5 bases). V lost 0 bases, J lost 7 bases, and 10 bases lay in between. Germline CDR1 DFQATT, CDR2 SNEGSKA (reference sequence). CDR3 length: 13 amino acids. The CDR3 nucleotides read TGCAGTGCTAGAGAACTTGCAGGGCAGCCCCAGCATTTT. Its translation: CSARELAGQPQHF.

The chain combines TRBV7-6 with TRBJ1-4, with D perhaps TRBD1 (6 bases). V gave up 2 bases and J gave up 8 bases, with 15 bases separating them. The CDR3 loop spans 15 amino acids. CDR1 and CDR2 from the germline V gene are SGHVS and FNYEAQ. The CDR3 is CASSLSPQGREKLFF. CDR3 DNA: TGTGCCAGCAGCTTATCCCCGCAGGGGCGGGAAAAACTGTTTTTT.

The V and J genes are TRBV9 and TRBJ1-3; D gene unclear. Germline CDR1 SGDLS, CDR2 YYNGEE. This CDR3 spans 14 amino acids. The germline V and J ends were trimmed by 0 bases and 8 bases, with 12 bases remaining between them. The CDR3 DNA reads as TGTGCCAGCAGCGTAGATGACCGCCGGGACACCATATATTTT. This encodes CASSVDDRRDTIYF.

Only a few counts were recorded for this clonotype. This rearrangement joins TRBV3-1 to TRBJ1-2, with D uncertain. Germline V gene data show CDR1 as LGHDT and CDR2 as YNNKEL (reference sequence). V was pared by 0 bases and J by 5 bases, with 4 bases between. This CDR3 region has 12 residues. CDR3 nucleotides: TGTGCCAGCAGCCAAGACAAGTATGGCTACACCTTC. Translating gives CASSQDKYGYTF.

J is TRBJ1-5 and V is TRBV5-5; D not resolved. The CDR3 runs to 16 residues. V lost 0 bases to trimming and J lost 3 bases, with 13 bases between them. Germline CDR1 is SGHKS and CDR2 is YYEKEE (reference sequence). The CDR3 spells CASSLGVPTPNQPQHF. CDR3 sequence (DNA): TGTGCCAGCAGCTTGGGGGTCCCGACCCCCAATCAGCCCCAGCATTTT.

This clonotype was seen only a few times. CDR3 amino acids: CASRQQGYEQYF. The CDR3 DNA reads TGTGCCAGCAGACAACAGGGCTACGAGCAGTACTTC. The gene calls are TRBV7-9 and TRBJ2-7, with D possibly TRBD1 on 6 matching bases. Germline values: CDR1 SEHNR, CDR2 FQNEAQ (reference sequence). V gave up 6 bases and J gave up 3 bases, with 9 bases separating them. The CDR3 contains 12 residues.

The rearrangement uses TRBV12-5 and TRBJ1-5; no definite D call. The CDR3 extends over 14 amino acids. CDR1 is LGHNT and CDR2 is FRNRAP in the germline V gene. V was clipped by 0 bases and J by 7 bases, with 10 bases between them. CDR3 DNA: TGTGCTAGTGGTTTGGTCGGTTCTCCACAGCCCCAGCATTTT. It specifies CASGLVGSPQPQHF.